The 3 T cell receptor beta chains below all came from one sample that was sequenced in a study of shared clonotypes between healthy human individuals (dated by TCRdb to 2019 to 2021). CD8 naive samples were CD45RO-negative cells positively selected for CCR7, giving a CD45RA+CCR7+ population that excluded TemRA cells. Preparation of the library involved the immunoSEQ multiplex PCR assay. TCRdb carries this immuneACCESS record with in-frame sequences only. Its versions omit some clonotypes, under half of them owing to an unresolved V gene in the studies checked, with the rest unexplained. This sample has some 2 million clones in its table, and about 95% of those were observed once. Of the sample, 1.2% falls within the top ten clones. The sample comprised naive CD8+ T cells sorted from blood. In the paper's terms, the cell subset or site label means: CD45RA+CCR7+. These receptors were collected from a man younger than 35 in good health.

The V gene is TRBV9, the J gene TRBJ2-3; TRBD2 matches 12 bases. The germline gives CDR1 SGDLS, CDR2 YYNGEE. The CDR3 is 15 amino acids. V lost 5 bases to trimming and J lost 3 bases; unmatched junction nucleotides: 4. The CDR3 protein is CASRHGTSGTDTQYF. The CDR3 DNA sequence: TGTGCCAGCAGACACGGGACTAGCGGGACAGATACGCAGTATTTT.

The chain has TRBV9 and TRBJ2-7; TRBD1 or TRBD2 may be the D gene (6 bases each). V was pared by 0 bases and J by 5 bases, with 12 bases between. The CDR3 is 14 residues long. CDR1 is SGDLS and CDR2 is YYNGEE in the germline V gene. CDR3 amino acids: CASSVEGGFDEQYF. In nucleotides, the CDR3 is TGTGCCAGCAGCGTAGAGGGGGGTTTCGACGAGCAGTACTTC.

This chain joins TRBV6-5 and TRBJ2-7; D possibly corresponds to TRBD2 (5 bases). CDR3 length: 14 residues. The germline gives CDR1 MNHEY, CDR2 SVGAGI. Trimming left V 2 bases short and J 2 bases short, with 10 bases between. CDR3 sequence (DNA): TGTGCCAGCAGTTACGAGGGTCTAGCCTACGAGCAGTACTTC. It encodes CASSYEGLAYEQYF.